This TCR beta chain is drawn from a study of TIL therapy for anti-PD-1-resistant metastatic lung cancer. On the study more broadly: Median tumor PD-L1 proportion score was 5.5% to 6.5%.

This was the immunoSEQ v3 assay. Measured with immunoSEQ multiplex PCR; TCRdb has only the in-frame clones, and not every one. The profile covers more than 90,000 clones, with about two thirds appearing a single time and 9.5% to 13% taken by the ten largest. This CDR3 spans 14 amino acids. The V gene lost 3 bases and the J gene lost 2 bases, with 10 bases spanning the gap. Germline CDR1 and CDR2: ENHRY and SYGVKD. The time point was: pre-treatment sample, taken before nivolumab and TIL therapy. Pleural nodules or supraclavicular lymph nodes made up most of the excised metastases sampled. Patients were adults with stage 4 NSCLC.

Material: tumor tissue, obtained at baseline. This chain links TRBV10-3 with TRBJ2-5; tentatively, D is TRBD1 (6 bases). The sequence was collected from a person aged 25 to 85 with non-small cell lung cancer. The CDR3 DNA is TGTGCCATCAGTGACGGGACACTACAAGAGACCCAGTACTTC. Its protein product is CAISDGTLQETQYF.